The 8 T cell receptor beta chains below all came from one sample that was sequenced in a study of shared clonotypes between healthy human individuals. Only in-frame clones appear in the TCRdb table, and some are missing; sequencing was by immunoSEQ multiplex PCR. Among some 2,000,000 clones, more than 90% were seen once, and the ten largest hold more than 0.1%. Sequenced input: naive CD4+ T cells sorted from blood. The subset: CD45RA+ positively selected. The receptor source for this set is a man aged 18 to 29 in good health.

In DNA, the CDR3 is TGTGCCAGCAGTGAGGGTGCAGGGGCGATAGTCACCGGGGAGCTGTTTTTT. It codes for CASSEGAGAIVTGELFF. The rearrangement joins TRBV6-1 to TRBJ2-2; D might be TRBD1 (6 bases). The CDR3 consists of 17 residues. From germline, CDR1 is MNHNS and CDR2 SASEGT. Between the trimmed V and J ends, which lost 3 bases and 4 bases, there was a span of 18 bases.

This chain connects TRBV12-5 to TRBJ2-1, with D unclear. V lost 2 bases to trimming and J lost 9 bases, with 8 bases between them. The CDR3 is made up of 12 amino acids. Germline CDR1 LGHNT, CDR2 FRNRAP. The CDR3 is CASGLLLPEQFF. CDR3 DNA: TGTGCTAGTGGTTTGCTGCTTCCTGAGCAGTTCTTC.

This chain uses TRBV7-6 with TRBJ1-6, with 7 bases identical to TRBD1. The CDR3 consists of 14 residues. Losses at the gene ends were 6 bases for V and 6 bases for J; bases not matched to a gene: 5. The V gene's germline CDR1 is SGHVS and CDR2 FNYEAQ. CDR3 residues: CASSTTGINSPLHF. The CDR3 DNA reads TGTGCCAGCAGTACGACAGGGATTAATTCACCCCTCCACTTT. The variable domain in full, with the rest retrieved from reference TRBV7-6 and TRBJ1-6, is GAGVSQSPRYKVTKRGQDVALRCDPISGHVSLYWYRQALGQGPEFLTYFNYEAQQDKSGLPNDRFSAERPEGSISTLTIQRTEQRDSAMYRCASSTTGINSPLHFGNGTRLTVT.

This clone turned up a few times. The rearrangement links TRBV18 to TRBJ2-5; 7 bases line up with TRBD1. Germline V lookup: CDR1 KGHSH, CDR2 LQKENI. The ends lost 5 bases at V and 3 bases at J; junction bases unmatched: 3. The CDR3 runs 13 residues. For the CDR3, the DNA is TGTGCCAGCTCAACCGGGACAGAAGAGACCCAGTACTTC. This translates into CASSTGTEETQYF.

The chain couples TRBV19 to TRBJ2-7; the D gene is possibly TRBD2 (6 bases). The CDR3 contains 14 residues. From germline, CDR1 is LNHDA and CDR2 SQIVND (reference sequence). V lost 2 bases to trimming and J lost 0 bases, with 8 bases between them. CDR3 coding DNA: TGTGCCAGTAGTATACGGCGGGACTCCTACGAGCAGTACTTC. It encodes CASSIRRDSYEQYF.

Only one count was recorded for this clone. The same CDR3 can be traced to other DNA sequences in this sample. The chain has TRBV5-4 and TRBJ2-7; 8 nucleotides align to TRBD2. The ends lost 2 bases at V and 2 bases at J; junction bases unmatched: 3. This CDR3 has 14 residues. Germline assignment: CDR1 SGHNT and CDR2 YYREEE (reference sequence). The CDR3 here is CASSLASGPYEQYF. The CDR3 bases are TGTGCCAGCAGCTTAGCTAGCGGGCCCTACGAGCAGTACTTC.

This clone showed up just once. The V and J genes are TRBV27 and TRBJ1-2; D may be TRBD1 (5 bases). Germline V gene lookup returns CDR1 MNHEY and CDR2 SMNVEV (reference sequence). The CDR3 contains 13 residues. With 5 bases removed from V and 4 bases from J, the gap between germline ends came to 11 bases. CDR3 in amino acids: CASSAQGPYGYTF. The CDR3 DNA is TGTGCCAGCAGTGCGCAGGGCCCCTATGGCTACACCTTC.

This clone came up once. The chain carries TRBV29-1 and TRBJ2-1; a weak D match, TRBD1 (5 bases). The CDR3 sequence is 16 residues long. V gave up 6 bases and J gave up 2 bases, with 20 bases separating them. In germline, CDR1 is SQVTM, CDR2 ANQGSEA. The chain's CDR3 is CSVRGPTASPYNEQFF. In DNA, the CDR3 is TGCAGCGTCCGTGGGCCGACAGCGAGTCCCTACAATGAGCAGTTCTTC.